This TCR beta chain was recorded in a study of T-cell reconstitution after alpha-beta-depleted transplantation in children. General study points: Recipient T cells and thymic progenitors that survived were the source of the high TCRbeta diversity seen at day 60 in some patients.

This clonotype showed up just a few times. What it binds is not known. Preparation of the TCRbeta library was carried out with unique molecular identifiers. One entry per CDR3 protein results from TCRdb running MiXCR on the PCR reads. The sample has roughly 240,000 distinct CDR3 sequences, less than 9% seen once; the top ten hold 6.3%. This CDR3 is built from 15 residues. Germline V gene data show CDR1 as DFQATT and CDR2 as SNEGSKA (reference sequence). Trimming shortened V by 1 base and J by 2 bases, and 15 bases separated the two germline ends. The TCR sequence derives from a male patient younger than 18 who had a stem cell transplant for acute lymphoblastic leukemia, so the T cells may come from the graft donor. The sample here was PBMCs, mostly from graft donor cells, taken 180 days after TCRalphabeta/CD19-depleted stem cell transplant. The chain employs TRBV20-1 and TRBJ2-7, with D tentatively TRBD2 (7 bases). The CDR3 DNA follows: TGCAGTGCTAGAGGGGGGGGGCTGCGGGCCTACGAGCAGTACTTC. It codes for CSARGGGLRAYEQYF.